The 21 T cell receptor beta chains presented below share a single source sample, sequenced in a study of cytomegalovirus exposure and HLA in healthy donors. PCR used 60 Vbeta primers and 13 Jbeta primers. Assay: immunoSEQ multiplex PCR; the TCRdb copy retains only in-frame clones and omits some. The sample records about 150,000 clones, around 78% being singletons. Sequencing was performed on PBMCs. The source of these receptors is a middle-aged woman in good health and CMV-seronegative.

V is TRBV7-8 and J is TRBJ1-1, with 10 positions matching TRBD1. After removal of 5 bases from V and 3 bases from J, the junction contained 12 bases not matched to a gene. This CDR3 is 17 amino acids long. Germline CDR1 SGHVS, CDR2 FQNEAQ. The chain's CDR3 is CASSQSRTGGMYTEAFF. CDR3 DNA sequence: TGTGCCAGCAGCCAGTCCCGGACAGGGGGGATGTACACTGAAGCTTTCTTT.

The rearrangement links TRBV6-1 to TRBJ2-7, with 9 bases identical to TRBD2. Germline values: CDR1 MNHNS, CDR2 SASEGT. Trimming cost V 6 bases and J 0 bases; bases outside gene matches: 0. The CDR3 has 13 residues. CDR3 bases: TGTGCCAGCAGGACTAGCGGCTCCTACGAGCAGTACTTC. It yields the protein CASRTSGSYEQYF.

This clone was recorded once. The CDR3 DNA follows: TGTGCCATCAGTGAGTATCTCCCACAGGGGGAGACCTACGAGCAGTACTTC. It codes for CAISEYLPQGETYEQYF. The J gene is TRBJ2-5, the V gene TRBV10-3, with 8 bases lining up with TRBD1. TRBJ2-7 explains the end of the DNA better; the J call may be wrong. The CDR3 runs 17 residues. The germline V gene has CDR1 ENHRY and CDR2 SYGVKD.

This clone was counted a single time. The V gene is TRBV6-1, the J gene TRBJ2-1, with D possibly TRBD1 on 5 matching bases. V was clipped by 4 bases and J by 9 bases, with 22 bases between them. CDR1 and CDR2 from the germline V gene are MNHNS and SASEGT. CDR3 size: 16 residues. The DNA for the CDR3 is TGTGCCAGCAGTGGAAGGGGATCCTTGGCTGGCCCTGAGCAGTTCTTC. This sequence encodes CASSGRGSLAGPEQFF.

This chain connects TRBV5-1 to TRBJ1-2; no clear D. CDR3 size: 12 residues. CDR1 and CDR2 from the germline V gene are SGHRS and YFSETQ. The V gene lost 0 bases and the J gene lost 8 bases, with 8 bases spanning the gap. The CDR3 DNA reads as TGCGCCAGCAGCTTGGAGTTGGGCGGCTACACCTTC. Protein sequence: CASSLELGGYTF.

The chain is built from TRBV18 and TRBJ1-1; D is unclear. Germline V gene lookup returns CDR1 KGHSH and CDR2 LQKENI. The CDR3 spans 15 residues. V lost 3 bases to trimming and J lost 1 base, with 12 bases between them. CDR3 protein: CASSPSRQENTEAFF. The CDR3 DNA sequence: TGTGCCAGCTCACCTTCCCGGCAGGAGAACACTGAAGCTTTCTTT.

The chain combines TRBV4-1 with TRBJ1-1, with 10 bases that match TRBD1. The trim removed 1 base at V and 1 base at J, leaving 3 bases unmatched. The CDR3 totals 16 residues. The germline V gene has CDR1 MGHRA and CDR2 YSYEKL. The DNA of the CDR3 is TGCGCCAGCAGCCAAGGGGACAGGGGAGGGAACACTGAAGCTTTCTTT. Amino acid sequence: CASSQGDRGGNTEAFF.

This rearrangement joins TRBV10-3 to TRBJ1-2; D is unresolved. V dropped 4 bases and J dropped 5 bases, with 8 bases sitting between them. The length of the CDR3 is 12 residues. CDR1 and CDR2 from the germline V gene are ENHRY and SYGVKD. CDR3 loop: CAISAAGYGYTF. The CDR3 DNA reads as TGTGCCATCAGTGCGGCAGGATATGGCTACACCTTC.

This sequence joins TRBV5-6 and TRBJ1-2, with 10 bases aligning to TRBD1. V lost 5 bases and J lost 4; bases outside the gene matches: 5. The CDR3 is 14 residues long. CDR1 and CDR2 from the germline V gene are SGHDT and YYEEEE. CDR3 residues: CASRRQGAIYGYTF. CDR3 coding DNA: TGTGCCAGCAGGAGACAGGGGGCAATCTATGGCTACACCTTC.

V and J are TRBV2 and TRBJ1-4; TRBD1 aligns across 8 bases. The CDR3 contains 16 residues. Germline loops: CDR1 SNHLY, CDR2 FYNNEI. V was pared by 6 bases and J by 4 bases, with 10 bases of the junction left unmatched. This CDR3 is CASSELQGAYNEKLFF. The DNA for the CDR3 is TGTGCCAGCAGCGAGCTGCAGGGGGCCTATAATGAAAAACTGTTTTTT.

J is TRBJ1-1 and V is TRBV2; 7 bases agree with TRBD1. Per the germline V gene, CDR1 is SNHLY and CDR2 is FYNNEI. The V gene end was trimmed by 4 bases and the J gene end by 4 bases; junction bases not matched to a gene: 6. This CDR3 has 14 residues. Written as DNA, the CDR3 is TGTGCCAGCAGTGTGGTGACAGGGAGCACTGAAGCTTTCTTT. Its translation is CASSVVTGSTEAFF. The variable domain in full, with the rest retrieved from reference TRBV2 and TRBJ1-1, is EPEVTQTPSHQVTQMGQEVILRCVPISNHLYFYWYRQILGQKVEFLVSFYNNEISEKSEIFDDQFSVERPDGSNFTLKIRSTKLEDSAMYFCASSVVTGSTEAFFGQGTRLTVV.

The chain employs TRBV6-5 and TRBJ2-7; D might be TRBD1 (6 bases). In germline, CDR1 is MNHEY, CDR2 SVGAGI. V shed 0 bases and J shed 3 bases, with 15 bases lying between them. The CDR3 totals 16 residues. The CDR3 reads CASSYSMLAGDYEQYF. CDR3 in DNA: TGTGCCAGCAGTTACTCGATGTTGGCAGGGGACTACGAGCAGTACTTC.

The chain employs TRBV18 and TRBJ1-1; perhaps TRBD1 as D (6 bases). The V end lost 4 bases, the J end lost 4 bases, and 19 bases lay between the germline ends. Germline-derived CDR1 and CDR2 are KGHSH and LQKENI. The CDR3 consists of 16 residues. Written as DNA, the CDR3 is TGTGCCAGCTCACAGGGGGGGGGATCCCTATTCACTGAAGCTTTCTTT. Translating it yields CASSQGGGSLFTEAFF.

In its sample, this clone was seen once. The rearrangement joins TRBV6-5 to TRBJ2-5; the match to TRBD1 covers 10 bases. CDR3 length: 14 amino acids. Per germline, CDR1 MNHEY and CDR2 SVGAGI. Losses at the gene ends were 6 bases for V and 5 bases for J; bases not matched to a gene: 6. The CDR3 reads CASSGTGVGETQYF. The DNA of the CDR3 is TGTGCCAGCAGCGGGACAGGGGTCGGGGAGACCCAGTACTTC.

This clone occurred a few times. The gene calls are TRBV7-8 and TRBJ2-3; 10 nucleotides match TRBD2. This CDR3 contains 15 residues. Germline V CDR1 and CDR2: SGHVS, FQNEAQ. V dropped 5 bases and J dropped 2; count of bases not matched to a gene: 4. As DNA, the CDR3 is TGTGCCAGCAGCCTTAGCGGGGGGTTCACAGATACGCAGTATTTT. Amino acid sequence: CASSLSGGFTDTQYF.

Of note for this clone: Possible read error: a much larger clone is one base away. J is TRBJ1-1 and V is TRBV7-3; the D is unclear. Germline V gene lookup returns CDR1 SGHTA and CDR2 FQGTGA. Between the trimmed V and J ends, which lost 3 bases and 4 bases, there was a span of 6 bases. CDR3 size: 12 residues. This chain's CDR3 is CASSLTGTEAFF. As DNA, the CDR3 is TGTGCCAGCAGCTTGACTGGCACTGAAGCTTTCTTT. The variable domain in full, with the rest retrieved from reference TRBV7-3 and TRBJ1-1, is GAGVSQTPSNKVTEKGKYVELRCDPISGHTALYWYRQSLGQGPEFLIYFQGTGAADDSGLPNDRFFAVRPEGSVSTLKIQRTERGDSAVYLCASSLTGTEAFFGQGTRLTVV.

This chain's CDR3 is CASQGVLNEKLFF. CDR3 DNA: TGCGCCAGCCAGGGGGTCCTTAATGAAAAACTGTTTTTT. The chain recombines TRBV5-1 with TRBJ1-4; 7 positions match TRBD1. Trimming took 7 bases from V and 4 from J; bases not matched to a gene: 4. Germline V gene sequence: CDR1 SGHRS, CDR2 YFSETQ. This CDR3 is built from 13 residues. The full variable domain, in which reference TRBV5-1 and TRBJ1-4 provide the parts outside the CDR3, is KAGVTQTPRYLIKTRGQQVTLSCSPISGHRSVSWYQQTPGQGLQFLFEYFSETQRNKGNFPGRFSGRQFSNSRSEMNVSTLELGDSALYLCASQGVLNEKLFFGSGTQLSVL.

The chain couples TRBV10-1 to TRBJ2-2; maybe TRBD1 (5 bases). CDR1 and CDR2 (germline): WNHNN, SYGVQD (reference sequence). The V end was cut by 4 bases, the J end by 4 bases, with 10 bases between. This CDR3 is built from 14 residues. The CDR3 DNA sequence: TGCGCCAGCAGTGGAGCAGGGCCCACCGGGGAGCTGTTTTTT. Translated: CASSGAGPTGELFF.

This clone appeared once. The chain combines TRBV5-4 with TRBJ2-1; 8 nucleotides agree with TRBD2. The CDR3 extends over 16 amino acids. From germline, CDR1 is SGHNT and CDR2 YYREEE (reference sequence). Trimming removed 4 bases from V and 8 bases from J; junction bases left unmatched: 14. CDR3 sequence reads: CASSHLAGGLSHEQFF. The CDR3 bases are TGTGCCAGCAGCCACCTCGCGGGGGGCCTCTCGCATGAGCAGTTCTTC.

The genes are TRBV2 and TRBJ2-3, with D perhaps TRBD1 (6 bases). CDR1 and CDR2 (germline): SNHLY, FYNNEI. The CDR3 has 12 amino acids. V was pared by 6 bases and J by 5 bases, with 9 bases between. The CDR3 region has the DNA TGTGCCAGCAGCGACAGGTTAGATACGCAGTATTTT. Translation gives CASSDRLDTQYF. Based on the CDR3 plus reference TRBV2 and TRBJ2-3, the full variable domain is EPEVTQTPSHQVTQMGQEVILRCVPISNHLYFYWYRQILGQKVEFLVSFYNNEISEKSEIFDDQFSVERPDGSNFTLKIRSTKLEDSAMYFCASSDRLDTQYFGPGTRLTVL.

This clone has more than one count but fewer than ten. The chain couples TRBV6-1 to TRBJ1-2, with 8 positions matching TRBD1. Per the germline V gene, CDR1 is MNHNS and CDR2 is SASEGT. The CDR3 has 15 residues. After removal of 2 bases from V and 4 bases from J, the junction contained 6 bases not matched to a gene. Here the CDR3 reads CASSEQAGGGYGYTF. DNA of the CDR3: TGTGCCAGCAGTGAACAGGCAGGGGGCGGCTATGGCTACACCTTC.